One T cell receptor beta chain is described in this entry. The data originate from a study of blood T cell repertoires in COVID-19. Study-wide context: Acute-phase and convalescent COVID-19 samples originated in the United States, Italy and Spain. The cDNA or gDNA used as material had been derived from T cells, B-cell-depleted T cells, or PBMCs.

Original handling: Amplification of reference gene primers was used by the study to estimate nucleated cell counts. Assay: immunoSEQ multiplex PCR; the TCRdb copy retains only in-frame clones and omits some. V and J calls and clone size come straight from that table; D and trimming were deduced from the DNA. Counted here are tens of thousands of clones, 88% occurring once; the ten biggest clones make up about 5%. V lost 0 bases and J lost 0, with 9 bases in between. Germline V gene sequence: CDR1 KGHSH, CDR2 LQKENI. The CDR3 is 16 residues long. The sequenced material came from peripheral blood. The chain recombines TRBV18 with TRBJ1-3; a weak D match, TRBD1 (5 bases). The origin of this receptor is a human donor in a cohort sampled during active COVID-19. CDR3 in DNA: TGTGCCAGCTCACCACCGTACAGGAGCTCTGGAAACACCATATATTTT. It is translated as CASSPPYRSSGNTIYF. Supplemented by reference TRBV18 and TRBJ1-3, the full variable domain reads NAGVMQNPRHLVRRRGQEARLRCSPMKGHSHVYWYRQLPEEGLKFMVYLQKENIIDESGMPKERFSAEFPKEGPSILRIQQVVRGDSAAYFCASSPPYRSSGNTIYFGEGSWLTVV.